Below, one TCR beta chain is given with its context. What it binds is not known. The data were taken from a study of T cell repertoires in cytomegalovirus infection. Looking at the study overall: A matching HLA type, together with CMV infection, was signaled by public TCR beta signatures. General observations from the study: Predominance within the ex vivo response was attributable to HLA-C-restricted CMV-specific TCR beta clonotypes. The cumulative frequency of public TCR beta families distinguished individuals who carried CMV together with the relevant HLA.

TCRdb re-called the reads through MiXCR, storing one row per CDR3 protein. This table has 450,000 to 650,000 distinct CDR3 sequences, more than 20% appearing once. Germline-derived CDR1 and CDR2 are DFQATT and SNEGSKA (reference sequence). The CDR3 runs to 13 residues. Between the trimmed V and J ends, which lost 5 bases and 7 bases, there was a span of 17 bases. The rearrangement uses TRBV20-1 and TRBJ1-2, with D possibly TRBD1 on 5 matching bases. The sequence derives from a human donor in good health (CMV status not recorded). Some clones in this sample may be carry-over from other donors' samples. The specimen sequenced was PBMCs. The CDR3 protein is CSAPGTRGSGYTF. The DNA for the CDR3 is TGCAGTGCTCCGGGAACCCGGGGGTCTGGCTACACCTTC.